This T cell receptor beta chain appears in the sequencing data of a study of OX40 agonist ivuxolimab in advanced cancers. Whole-study context: Past anti-PD-1, anti-PD-L1 or anti-CTLA-4 therapy was accepted, and roughly 42% had received some. Overall study findings and caveats: Clonal expansion in partial responders at 0.1-3.0 mg/kg ranked among the lowest. Low levels of normalized T-cell clonal expansion also appeared in some nonresponders.

The CDR3 is 15 amino acids. Germline V gene data show CDR1 as SGHNT and CDR2 as YYREEE (reference sequence). Trimming took 0 bases from V and 6 from J, leaving 12 bases between them. Note on this clone: Its antigen is undetermined.

Profiled with immunoSEQ multiplex PCR; TCRdb holds only in-frame clones, not every one. The sample yields 60,000 to 85,000 clones, more than 90% seen once. The sampling schedule covered blood at baseline, cycle 4 day 1, and cycle 7 day 1. Sequencing used CD4+ or CD8+ T cells sorted from blood, obtained in a trial of the OX40 agonist ivuxolimab. The V call is TRBV5-4, the J call TRBJ1-4, with D unresolved. This sequence was found in an adult with an advanced solid tumor such as melanoma, head and neck, liver or kidney cancer. The CDR3 here is CASSLVSGAYEKLFF. CDR3 DNA: TGTGCCAGCAGCTTGGTCTCGGGAGCCTATGAAAAACTGTTTTTT.